This T cell receptor beta chain is drawn from a study of blood T cells in healthy people across ages. Study outcomes and limitations: Higher diversity and more naive CD4+ cells were features of long-lived donors, compared to aged donors. No one knew whether donors had CMV, which possibly confounded expanded clonotype changes.

V trimming: 5 bases; J trimming: 8 bases; junction bases outside the gene matches: 8. Germline lookup yields CDR1 SGHTA and CDR2 FQGNSA. The CDR3 is made up of 14 amino acids. About this clonotype: What it binds is not known.

Combining a sample-barcoded 5' primer with a J-beta primer mix, a second PCR ran for roughly 6 to 11 cycles. Every cDNA molecule carried a tag from a template-switch adaptor bearing 12 random nucleotides. MiXCR, run by TCRdb on the 5' RACE reads, gives a single entry per CDR3 protein. The repertoire holds more than 1,400,000 distinct CDR3 sequences, with about 43% as singletons. The donors, aged about 6 to 90, were healthy Caucasians from Russia. The receptor was isolated from a woman younger than 30 in good health. The sample consisted of blood. V is TRBV7-2 and J is TRBJ1-2; 10 nucleotides match TRBD1. CDR3 residues: CASSTRTGGSGYTF. In DNA, the CDR3 is TGTGCCAGCAGCACCCGGACAGGGGGAAGCGGCTACACCTTC. The full variable domain, with the rest looked up from reference TRBV7-2 and TRBJ1-2, is GAGVSQSPSNKVTEKGKDVELRCDPISGHTALYWYRQSLGQGLEFLIYFQGNSAPDKSGLPSDRFSAERTGGSVSTLTIQRTQQEDSAVYLCASSTRTGGSGYTFGSGTRLTVV.